This T cell receptor beta chain was found in a study of naive and memory T cell subsets. Study-level findings and limits: In naive cells, over 95% of TCR sequences were seen only once.

An equimolar mix of two oligonucleotides served as the beta constant-region primer for TRBC1 and TRBC2. TCRdb used MiXCR to reprocess the UMI-ligation and nested PCR reads, holding one entry per CDR3 protein. This sample carries roughly 40,000 distinct CDR3 sequences, roughly 14% of them seen once, and the ten largest clones take 20% to 25%. This clonotype was found a few times. Its antigen is not identified. This CDR3 has 15 amino acids. The V gene's germline CDR1 is LGHNA and CDR2 YNFKEQ. Between the trimmed V and J ends, which lost 1 base and 7 bases, there was a span of 17 bases. The receptor's source is a human donor in good health. The sample consisted of effector memory CD4+ T cells from blood. The subset denotes: effector memory, CD45RA- CD27-. The chain couples TRBV4-2 to TRBJ2-7; weak D call: TRBD2 (6 bases). CDR3 sequence (DNA): TGTGCCAGCAGCCAAGCCGGGACTTCACCCTTAGAGCAGTACTTC. It is translated as CASSQAGTSPLEQYF.